Listed below are T cell receptor beta chains from one sample, sequenced in a study of blood T cells in healthy people across ages. TCRdb called the 5' RACE reads again in MiXCR, with one record for every CDR3 protein. The repertoire holds hundreds of thousands of distinct CDR3 sequences, roughly 56% seen once, with around 24% in the top ten. The source material was blood. The origin of the receptors is a middle-aged man in good health. CDR3s include the opening cysteine and the closing phenylalanine or tryptophan. D genes are given only for firm matches. Clone size is stated in some rows and not others, as once, few, many or a class when expanded.

j_call clone_size d_call v_call cdr3_aa cdr3_nt
TRBJ2-7 - TRBD2 TRBV4-2 CASSTLNGRAGNEQYF TGTGCCAGCAGCACCCTTAACGGGAGGGCCGGGAACGAGCAGTACTTC
TRBJ1-2 - - TRBV15 CATSRDINRVLRGYTF TGTGCCACCAGCAGAGATATTAACAGGGTGTTGCGTGGCTACACCTTC
TRBJ1-2 few - TRBV20-1 CSARDIASIYGYTF TGCAGTGCTAGAGATATAGCTTCCATCTATGGCTACACCTTC
TRBJ2-7 - - TRBV7-9 CASSLAEMDYEQYF TGTGCCAGCAGCTTAGCGGAAATGGACTACGAGCAGTACTTC
TRBJ2-1 - TRBD2 TRBV20-1 CSARTSGGAREQFF TGCAGTGCTAGGACTAGCGGGGGGGCACGGGAGCAGTTCTTC
TRBJ1-5 few TRBD1 TRBV27 CASSQGTGGNQPQHF TGTGCCAGCAGTCAAGGGACAGGGGGGAATCAGCCCCAGCATTTT
TRBJ2-1 few - TRBV7-2 CASSLHGGKSYNEQFF TGTGCCAGCAGCTTACACGGCGGGAAATCCTACAATGAGCAGTTCTTC
TRBJ2-5 - - TRBV4-3 CASSQGPRDPQYF TGCGCCAGCAGCCAAGGCCCCCGGGACCCCCAGTACTTC
TRBJ2-3 - - TRBV20-1 CSARDRQGKDTQYF TGCAGTGCTAGAGATAGGCAGGGTAAAGATACGCAGTATTTT
TRBJ2-3 - - TRBV9 CASSAYLAYQGDTQYF TGTGCCAGCAGCGCCTACCTAGCTTACCAGGGAGATACGCAGTATTTT
TRBJ2-7 - - TRBV5-1 CASSFYGEYEQYF TGCGCCAGCAGCTTCTACGGGGAATACGAGCAGTACTTC
TRBJ2-1 - - TRBV25-1 CASKGDYNEQFF TGTGCCAGCAAGGGAGACTACAATGAGCAGTTCTTC
TRBJ1-2 - - TRBV4-1 CASSQVHGQVNGYTF TGCGCCAGCAGCCAAGTTCATGGGCAAGTCAATGGCTACACCTTC
TRBJ1-4 - - TRBV28 CASSPPNEKLFF TGTGCCAGCAGTCCCCCCAATGAAAAACTGTTTTTT
TRBJ1-2 - - TRBV12-3/TRBV12-4 CASSGFRMAGNTYGYTF TGTGCCAGCAGCGGATTCAGAATGGCAGGGAACACCTATGGCTACACCTTC
TRBJ2-1 - - TRBV2 CASSLGPAAHNEQFF TGTGCCAGCAGCCTGGGGCCCGCCGCTCACAATGAGCAGTTCTTC